A few counts support the clone carrying this T cell receptor (beta chain). Its matching antigen is unknown. This sample stems from a study of T cell repertoires in cytomegalovirus infection. Notes on the study in general: HLA-C-restricted, CMV-specific TCR beta clonotypes were dominant ex vivo.

MiXCR, run by TCRdb on the reads, gives a single entry per CDR3 protein. The profile shows about 530,000 distinct CDR3 sequences, around a quarter of them singletons. CDR1 and CDR2 from the germline V gene are MNHNY and SVGAGI (reference sequence). The V and J ends lost 2 bases and 7 bases respectively, with 3 bases between them. The CDR3 is 12 residues long. The specimen was PBMCs. The origin of this receptor is a human donor in good health (CMV status not recorded). Some clones in this sample may be carry-over from other donors' samples. This rearrangement joins TRBV6-6 to TRBJ1-6, with D uncertain. CDR3 DNA sequence: TGTGCCAGCAGTTACACCAATTCACCCCTCCACTTT. It codes for CASSYTNSPLHF.